This T cell receptor beta chain was sequenced in a study of CD8 T cells in ankylosing spondylitis. Study-level findings and limits: According to the report, clones linked to the disease were significantly enriched in matched synovial fluid samples taken from ankylosing spondylitis patients.

As the method for making TCR beta libraries, quantitative 5'-RACE with molecular barcodes was used. TCRdb redid the calling of the 5' RACE reads with MiXCR, one entry per CDR3 protein. Among 100,000 to 150,000 distinct CDR3 sequences listed, about 7% were seen once. In its sample, this clonotype was seen many times. Its specificity is unknown. With 3 bases clipped from V and 9 bases from J, the junction kept 11 bases outside the gene matches. CDR1 and CDR2 (germline): DFQATT, SNEGSKA (reference sequence). This CDR3 contains 15 residues. The receptor was derived from a male donor with ankylosing spondylitis or in good health (not recorded which). The chain has TRBV20-1 and TRBJ2-1; 10 bases fit TRBD2. Input material: blood, either unsorted or a sorted T cell fraction (not recorded which). CDR3 residues: CSASPSGRNGFEQFF. The CDR3 DNA sequence: TGCAGTGCTAGCCCTAGCGGGAGAAATGGGTTTGAGCAGTTCTTC.